This TCR beta chain was identified during a study of blood T cells in healthy people across ages. CDR3 length: 16 amino acids. In germline, CDR1 is MNHEY, CDR2 SMNVEV (reference sequence). Combining a sample-barcoded 5' primer with a J-beta primer mix, a second PCR ran for about 6 to 12 cycles. MiXCR, applied by TCRdb to the 5' RACE reads, yields one record per CDR3 protein. The top ten hold 18% of the sample, which has about 1 million distinct CDR3 sequences, under 55% seen once. Regarding this clonotype: Germline and junction disagree at one end, which may indicate a read error.

This receptor was taken from an older woman in good health. The chain is built from TRBV27 and TRBJ2-1, with TRBD2 matching over 9 bases. Material for sequencing was blood. This chain's CDR3 is CASSLGGRVSYDEQFF. The CDR3 nucleotides read TGTGCCAGCAGTTTAGGCGGGAGGGTATCCTACGATGAGCAGTTCTTC.